These 3 T cell receptor beta chains came from one sample sequenced in a study of cytomegalovirus exposure and HLA in healthy donors. The PCR employed 60 Vbeta primers together with 13 Jbeta primers. The assay was immunoSEQ multiplex PCR, and TCRdb's table has in-frame clones only and misses some. The sample records around 140,000 clones, about three quarters being singletons. The sample consisted of PBMCs. The source of these receptors is a woman aged 18 to 35 in good health and CMV-seronegative.

This chain's CDR3 is CASSLALVGDTQYF. The CDR3 nucleotides read TGTGCCAGCAGCTTAGCACTAGTGGGTGATACGCAGTATTTT. The chain recombines TRBV7-2 with TRBJ2-3; maybe TRBD2 (5 bases). Trimming stripped 0 bases from V and 6 bases from J, with 10 bases between. The germline CDR1 and CDR2 sequences are SGHTA and FQGNSA. This CDR3 region has 14 residues.

This chain uses TRBV2 with TRBJ2-3; a weak D match, TRBD2 (6 bases). Looked up from germline, CDR1 is SNHLY and CDR2 is FYNNEI. The CDR3 extends over 18 amino acids. V lost 1 base and J 0 bases, leaving 17 bases between the germline ends. The CDR3 protein is CASSEGLADGISTDTQYF. As DNA, the CDR3 is TGTGCCAGCAGTGAAGGGTTAGCGGACGGAATAAGCACAGATACGCAGTATTTT.

The CDR3 region is CASSLQSLYGYTF. In DNA form, the CDR3 reads TGTGCCAGCAGTCTGCAGTCTCTCTATGGCTACACCTTC. V is TRBV7-9 and J is TRBJ1-2, with D unclear. This CDR3 is 13 amino acids long. The V and J ends lost 6 bases and 4 bases respectively, with 12 bases between them. The germline V gene encodes CDR1 SEHNR and CDR2 FQNEAQ (reference sequence).